Following are 19 T cell receptor beta chains from one sample sequenced in a study of response to subunit inactivated influenza vaccine. TCRdb reprocessed the RT-PCR reads via MiXCR and lists one record per CDR3 protein. Here the sample spans more than 400,000 distinct CDR3 sequences, about 7.2% being singletons. This sample comprised PBMCs from blood, obtained about 23 months after vaccination. These TCRs come from a man between 50 and 70 years old who received an inactivated influenza vaccine.

This clonotype was counted only a few times. The gene calls are TRBV11-2 and TRBJ1-1; possible D gene TRBD1, 5 bases. The germline V gene encodes CDR1 SGHAT and CDR2 FQNNGV. CDR3 size: 12 residues. The V and J ends lost 3 bases and 12 bases respectively, with 14 bases between them. The CDR3, as DNA: TGTGCCAGCAGCTTGGGTCAGGGAGGAACTTTCTTT. Residues: CASSLGQGGTFF.

This clonotype was counted between two and nine times. The chain couples TRBV5-1 to TRBJ1-2; D call uncertain. V was trimmed by 4 bases and J by 7 bases, leaving 17 bases between them. This CDR3 spans 14 amino acids. Germline CDR1 SGHRS, CDR2 YFSETQ. CDR3: CASSQDGSPLGYTF. The CDR3 region has the DNA TGCGCCAGCAGCCAGGACGGAAGCCCCCTTGGCTACACCTTC.

This clonotype was observed a few times. This chain connects TRBV24-1 to TRBJ2-1; the match to TRBD2 covers 13 bases. Germline lookup yields CDR1 KGHDR and CDR2 SFDVKD. This CDR3 is built from 18 residues. Germline trimming cut 4 bases from V and 6 bases from J; bases unmatched to any gene: 11. In DNA form, the CDR3 reads TGTGCCACCAGTGACCCTGGGACTAGCGGGAAAATTTTCAATGAGCAGTTCTTC. It encodes CATSDPGTSGKIFNEQFF.

This clonotype was seen only a few times. The gene calls are TRBV12-3 or TRBV12-4 and TRBJ2-7, with TRBD1 identical over 9 bases. The length of the CDR3 is 12 residues. V shed 6 bases, J shed 6 bases, and the junction held 3 bases outside the gene matches. CDR3 region: CASRGTGSEQYF. The CDR3 DNA reads as TGTGCCAGCAGGGGGACAGGGTCCGAGCAGTACTTC.

This clonotype was counted between two and nine times. V gene TRBV11-2 combines with J gene TRBJ2-3, with no clear D. V was shortened by 5 bases and J by 3 bases, with 24 bases between the two germline ends. This CDR3 region has 18 residues. In germline, CDR1 is SGHAT, CDR2 FQNNGV. CDR3 protein: CASSPSWLELGWTDTQYF. CDR3 DNA sequence: TGTGCCAGCAGCCCTAGTTGGCTGGAGCTGGGGTGGACAGATACGCAGTATTTT.

This clonotype has only a few counts. The V gene is TRBV6-5, the J gene TRBJ1-2; D uncertain. Germline V gene sequence: CDR1 MNHEY, CDR2 SVGAGI. The V gene lost 6 bases and the J gene lost 4 bases, with 9 bases spanning the gap. This CDR3 is built from 12 residues. The DNA of the CDR3 is TGTGCCAGCAGCCCTAAGTCCTATGGCTACACCTTC. Translation: CASSPKSYGYTF.

The chain joins TRBV28 to TRBJ2-6; D is uncertain. The CDR3 spans 17 residues. Looked up from germline, CDR1 is MDHEN and CDR2 is SYDVKM. V gave up 2 bases and J gave up 0 bases, with 11 bases separating them. CDR3 nucleotide sequence: TGTGCCAGCAGTTTAGACCTCACAGCCTCTGGGGCCAACGTCCTGACTTTC. As protein: CASSLDLTASGANVLTF.

This chain joins TRBV7-9 and TRBJ1-2, with 7 bases fitting TRBD1. This CDR3 has 14 amino acids. Germline loops: CDR1 SEHNR, CDR2 FQNEAQ (reference sequence). V dropped 6 bases and J dropped 4; count of bases not matched to a gene: 8. CDR3 in amino acids: CASSRQGDGYGYTF. The DNA of the CDR3 is TGTGCCAGCAGTAGACAGGGTGACGGCTATGGCTACACCTTC.

In this sample, this clonotype turned up many times. The chain joins TRBV12-3 or TRBV12-4 to TRBJ1-4, with D hard to call. V lost 5 bases and J lost 8, with 15 bases in between. The CDR3 spans 14 residues. The CDR3 DNA reads as TGTGCCAGCAGTCTCCGGACGGTGGGGGAAAAACTGTTTTTT. Its translation: CASSLRTVGEKLFF.

This clonotype was found a few times. The chain carries TRBV18 and TRBJ2-1; D ambiguous. The CDR3 spans 11 residues. Germline V gene lookup returns CDR1 KGHSH and CDR2 LQKENI. With 3 bases removed from V and 10 bases from J, the gap between germline ends came to 7 bases. This CDR3 is CASSPMLEQFF. CDR3 DNA sequence: TGTGCCAGCTCACCTATGCTCGAGCAGTTCTTC. Variable domain in full (rest from reference TRBV18 and TRBJ2-1): NAGVMQNPRHLVRRRGQEARLRCSPMKGHSHVYWYRQLPEEGLKFMVYLQKENIIDESGMPKERFSAEFPKEGPSILRIQQVVRGDSAAYFCASSPMLEQFFGPGTRLTVL.

This clonotype came up a few times. The CDR3 DNA reads as TGTGCCAGCAGCTACCCCGGGACACCTAACACTGAAGCTTTCTTT. Translating gives CASSYPGTPNTEAFF. The chain recombines TRBV5-6 with TRBJ1-1; maybe TRBD1 (6 bases). Germline V CDR1 and CDR2: SGHDT, YYEEEE. This CDR3 comprises 15 residues. The V end was cut by 3 bases, the J end by 2 bases, with 14 bases between.

This clonotype has a handful of counts. The V and J genes are TRBV20-1 and TRBJ2-5; D is perhaps TRBD2 (6 bases). CDR3 length equals 13 residues. Germline V gene data show CDR1 as DFQATT and CDR2 as SNEGSKA (reference sequence). Deletions cut 2 bases from V and 5 bases from J, with 12 bases between. CDR3 coding DNA: TGCAGTGCTAGACACTTTCGGGGGGAGACCCAGTACTTC. Protein product: CSARHFRGETQYF.

There are many counts of this clonotype. This chain joins TRBV6-5 and TRBJ1-1; a weak D match, TRBD1 (6 bases). CDR3 size: 13 residues. V was trimmed by 0 bases and J by 11 bases, leaving 13 bases between them. The germline CDR1 and CDR2 sequences are MNHEY and SVGAGI. The CDR3 here is CASSYSDPRGAFF. Here the CDR3 DNA reads TGTGCCAGCAGTTACTCAGACCCTAGGGGGGCTTTCTTT.

This rearrangement joins TRBV6-5 to TRBJ2-7, with 10 nucleotides matching TRBD1. Germline CDR1 reads MNHEY; CDR2 reads SVGAGI. This CDR3 comprises 15 residues. V dropped 2 bases and J dropped 1; count of bases not matched to a gene: 2. CDR3 nucleotides: TGTGCCAGCAGTTACAGGACAGGGGGATCCTACGAGCAGTACTTC. Amino acid sequence: CASSYRTGGSYEQYF.

This chain links TRBV14 with TRBJ2-3, with D unresolved. The CDR3 runs 16 residues. Germline assignment: CDR1 SGHDN and CDR2 FVKESK. Between the trimmed V and J ends, which lost 0 bases and 2 bases, there was a span of 12 bases. The CDR3 reads CASSQDFVYSTDTQYF. CDR3 sequence (DNA): TGTGCCAGCAGCCAAGATTTTGTCTATTCCACAGATACGCAGTATTTT.

There are many counts of this clonotype. The CDR3 DNA follows: TGTGCCAGCAGTTTTCTGGCGCCGAGGAGGGAGCTGTTTTTT. Translating it yields CASSFLAPRRELFF. V gene TRBV28 combines with J gene TRBJ2-2; D call uncertain. Trimming removed 3 bases from V and 9 bases from J, with 14 bases in between. Germline CDR1 MDHEN, CDR2 SYDVKM. The CDR3 spans 14 residues.

CDR3 sequence (DNA): TGCAGCGTGCATTCCGGGACCCAATCTTCCGGGGAGCTGTTTTTT. Residues: CSVHSGTQSSGELFF. The chain carries TRBV29-1 and TRBJ2-2; the D call may be TRBD1 or TRBD2 (5 bases each). The CDR3 spans 15 residues. Germline CDR1 reads SQVTM; CDR2 reads ANQGSEA. Deletions cut 6 bases from V and 6 bases from J, with 20 bases between.

This clonotype has a handful of counts. The chain joins TRBV12-3 or TRBV12-4 to TRBJ2-7, with D possibly being TRBD1 (6 bases). There are 13 residues in the CDR3. Deletions cut 9 bases from V and 2 bases from J, with 14 bases between. CDR3 DNA sequence: TGTGCCAGTAGACCGGGACAAACCTACGAGCAGTACTTC. It translates to CASRPGQTYEQYF.

This clonotype showed up just a few times. This chain connects TRBV12-3 or TRBV12-4 to TRBJ2-4; maybe TRBD2 (6 bases). The CDR3 runs 16 residues. The V and J ends lost 4 bases and 5 bases respectively, with 18 bases between them. The CDR3, as DNA: TGTGCCAGCAGTTCGTCTTTTTCGGGAGACCAAAACATTCAGTACTTC. The encoded protein is CASSSSFSGDQNIQYF.